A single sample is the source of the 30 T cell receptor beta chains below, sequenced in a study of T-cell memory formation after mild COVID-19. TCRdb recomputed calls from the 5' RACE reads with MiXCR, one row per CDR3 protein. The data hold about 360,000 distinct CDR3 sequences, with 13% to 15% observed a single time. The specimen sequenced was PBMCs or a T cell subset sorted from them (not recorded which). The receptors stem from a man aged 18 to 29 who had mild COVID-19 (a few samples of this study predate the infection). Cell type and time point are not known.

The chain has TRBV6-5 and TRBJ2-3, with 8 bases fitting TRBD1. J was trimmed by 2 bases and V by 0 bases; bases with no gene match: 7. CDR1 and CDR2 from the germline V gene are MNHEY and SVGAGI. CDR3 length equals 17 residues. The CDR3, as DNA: TGTGCCAGCAGTTACTCCCAGACAGGGGCGAACACAGATACGCAGTATTTT. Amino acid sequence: CASSYSQTGANTDTQYF.

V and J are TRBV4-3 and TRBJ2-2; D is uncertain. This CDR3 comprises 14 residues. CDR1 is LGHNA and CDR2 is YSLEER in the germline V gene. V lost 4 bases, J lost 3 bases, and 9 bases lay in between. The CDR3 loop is CASSPGPYTGELFF. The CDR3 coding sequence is TGCGCCAGCAGCCCAGGACCCTACACCGGGGAGCTGTTTTTT.

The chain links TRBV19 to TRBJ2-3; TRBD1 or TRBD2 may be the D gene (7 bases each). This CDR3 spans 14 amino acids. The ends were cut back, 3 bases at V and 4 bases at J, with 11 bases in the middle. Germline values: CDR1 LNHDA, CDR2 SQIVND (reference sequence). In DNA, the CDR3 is TGTGCCAGTAGTATGACAGGGAGGGCAGATACGCAGTATTTT. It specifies CASSMTGRADTQYF.

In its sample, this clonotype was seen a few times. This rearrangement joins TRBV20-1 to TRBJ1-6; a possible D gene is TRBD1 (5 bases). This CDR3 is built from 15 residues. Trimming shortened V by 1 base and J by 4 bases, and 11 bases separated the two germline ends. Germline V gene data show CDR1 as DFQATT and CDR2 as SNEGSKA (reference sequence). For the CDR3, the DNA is TGCAGTGCTAGAGCAGGGAAAGGGTATAATTCACCCCTCCACTTT. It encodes CSARAGKGYNSPLHF.

The CDR3 region is CASSLRAKNIQYF. In nucleotides, the CDR3 is TGTGCCAGCAGCTTGAGGGCCAAAAACATTCAGTACTTC. The V call is TRBV7-2, the J call TRBJ2-4; D is ambiguous. From germline, CDR1 is SGHTA and CDR2 FQGNSA. The CDR3 contains 13 residues. Trimming took off 3 bases at V and 1 base at J, with 4 bases between the two ends.

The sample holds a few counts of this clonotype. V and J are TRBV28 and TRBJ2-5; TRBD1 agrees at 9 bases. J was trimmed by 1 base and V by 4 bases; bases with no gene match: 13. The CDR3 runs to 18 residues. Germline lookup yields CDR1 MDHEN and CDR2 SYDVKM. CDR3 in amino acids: CASSSPRGDRDFQETQYF. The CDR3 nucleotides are TGTGCCAGCAGTTCCCCACGGGGGGACAGGGATTTCCAAGAGACCCAGTACTTC.

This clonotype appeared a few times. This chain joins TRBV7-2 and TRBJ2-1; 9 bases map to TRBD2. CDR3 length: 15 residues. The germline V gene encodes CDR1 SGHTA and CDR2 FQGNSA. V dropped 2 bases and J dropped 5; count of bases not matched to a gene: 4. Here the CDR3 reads CASSLLLAGHNEQFF. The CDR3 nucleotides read TGTGCCAGCAGCTTATTGCTAGCGGGGCACAATGAGCAGTTCTTC.

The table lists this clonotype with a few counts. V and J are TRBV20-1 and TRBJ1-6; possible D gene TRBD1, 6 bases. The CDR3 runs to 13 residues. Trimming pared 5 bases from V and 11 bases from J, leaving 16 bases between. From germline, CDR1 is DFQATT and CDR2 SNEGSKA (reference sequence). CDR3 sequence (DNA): TGCAGTGCTTGGCTCCGAGGGGGACCACCCCTCCACTTT. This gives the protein CSAWLRGGPPLHF.

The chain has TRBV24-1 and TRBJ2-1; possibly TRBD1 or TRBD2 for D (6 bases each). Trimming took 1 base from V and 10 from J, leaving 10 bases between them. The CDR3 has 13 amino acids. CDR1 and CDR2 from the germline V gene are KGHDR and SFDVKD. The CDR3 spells CATSDLRGEEQFF. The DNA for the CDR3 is TGTGCCACCAGTGATTTAAGGGGGGAAGAGCAGTTCTTC.

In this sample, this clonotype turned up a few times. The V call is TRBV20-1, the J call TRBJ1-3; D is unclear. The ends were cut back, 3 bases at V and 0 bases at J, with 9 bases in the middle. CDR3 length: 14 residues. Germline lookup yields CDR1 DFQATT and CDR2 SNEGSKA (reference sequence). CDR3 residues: CSASSGISGNTIYF. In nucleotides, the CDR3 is TGCAGTGCTAGTTCGGGAATCTCTGGAAACACCATATATTTT.

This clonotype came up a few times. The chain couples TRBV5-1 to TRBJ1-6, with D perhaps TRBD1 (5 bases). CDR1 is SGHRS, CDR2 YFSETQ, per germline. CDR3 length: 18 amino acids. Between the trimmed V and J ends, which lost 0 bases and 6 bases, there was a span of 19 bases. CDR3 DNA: TGCGCCAGCAGCTTGGATGGGGCCCAGCTCCTGAGTAATTCACCCCTCCACTTT. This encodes CASSLDGAQLLSNSPLHF. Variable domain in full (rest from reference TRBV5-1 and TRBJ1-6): KAGVTQTPRYLIKTRGQQVTLSCSPISGHRSVSWYQQTPGQGLQFLFEYFSETQRNKGNFPGRFSGRQFSNSRSEMNVSTLELGDSALYLCASSLDGAQLLSNSPLHFGNGTRLTVT.

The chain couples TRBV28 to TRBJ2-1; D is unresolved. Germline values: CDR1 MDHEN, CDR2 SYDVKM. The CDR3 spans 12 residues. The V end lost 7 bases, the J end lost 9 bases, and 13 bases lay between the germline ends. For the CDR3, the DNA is TGTGCCAGCACCCTGAATAAGGGTGAGCAGTTCTTC. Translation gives CASTLNKGEQFF.

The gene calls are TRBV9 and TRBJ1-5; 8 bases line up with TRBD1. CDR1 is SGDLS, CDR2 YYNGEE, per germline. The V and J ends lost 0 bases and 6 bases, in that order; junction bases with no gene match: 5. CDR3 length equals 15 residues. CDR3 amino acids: CASSVVGQGGQPQHF. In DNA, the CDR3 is TGTGCCAGCAGCGTAGTCGGACAGGGCGGTCAGCCCCAGCATTTT.

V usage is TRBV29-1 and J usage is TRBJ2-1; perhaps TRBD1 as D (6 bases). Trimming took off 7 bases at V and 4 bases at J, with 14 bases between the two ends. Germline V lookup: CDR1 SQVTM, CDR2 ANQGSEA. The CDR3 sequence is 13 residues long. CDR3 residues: CSGELGTYNEQFF. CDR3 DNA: TGCAGCGGCGAACTCGGGACATACAATGAGCAGTTCTTC.

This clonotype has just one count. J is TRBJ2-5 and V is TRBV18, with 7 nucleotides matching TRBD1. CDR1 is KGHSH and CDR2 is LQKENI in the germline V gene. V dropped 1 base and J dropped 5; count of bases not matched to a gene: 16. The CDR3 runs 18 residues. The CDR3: CASSPLKHDREFEETQYF. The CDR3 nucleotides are TGTGCCAGCTCACCACTGAAACATGACAGGGAGTTTGAGGAGACCCAGTACTTC.

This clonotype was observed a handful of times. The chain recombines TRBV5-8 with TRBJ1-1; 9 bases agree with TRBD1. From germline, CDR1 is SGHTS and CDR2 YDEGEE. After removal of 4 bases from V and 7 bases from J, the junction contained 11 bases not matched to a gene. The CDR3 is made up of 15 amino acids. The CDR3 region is CASSPIRTGDNEAFF. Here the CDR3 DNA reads TGTGCCAGCAGCCCAATAAGGACAGGGGATAATGAAGCTTTCTTT.

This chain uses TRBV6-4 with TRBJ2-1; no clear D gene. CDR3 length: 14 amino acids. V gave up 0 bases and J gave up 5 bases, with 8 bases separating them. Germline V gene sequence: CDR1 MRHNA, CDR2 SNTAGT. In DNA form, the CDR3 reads TGTGCCAGCAGTGACTCCAGTTACGACAATGAGCAGTTCTTC. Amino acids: CASSDSSYDNEQFF.

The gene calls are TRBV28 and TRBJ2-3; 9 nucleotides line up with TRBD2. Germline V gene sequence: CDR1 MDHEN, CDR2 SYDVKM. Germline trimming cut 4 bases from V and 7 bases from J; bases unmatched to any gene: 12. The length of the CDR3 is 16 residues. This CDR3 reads CASSSGGGGGRNTQYF. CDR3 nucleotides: TGTGCCAGCAGTTCGGGAGGCGGGGGGGGCAGGAATACGCAGTATTTT.

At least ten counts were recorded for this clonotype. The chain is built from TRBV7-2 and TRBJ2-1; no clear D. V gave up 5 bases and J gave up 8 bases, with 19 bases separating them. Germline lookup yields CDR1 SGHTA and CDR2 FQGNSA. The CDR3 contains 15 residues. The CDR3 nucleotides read TGTGCCAGCAGCCCCTCAGGTTGGGTTGAAGATGAGCAGTTCTTC. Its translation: CASSPSGWVEDEQFF.

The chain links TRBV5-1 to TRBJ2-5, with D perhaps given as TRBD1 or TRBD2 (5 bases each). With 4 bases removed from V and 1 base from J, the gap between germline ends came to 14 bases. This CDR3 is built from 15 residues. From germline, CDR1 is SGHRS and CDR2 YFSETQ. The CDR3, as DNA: TGCGCCAGCAGCCTCACTGGGGGTCCCCAAGAGACCCAGTACTTC. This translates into CASSLTGGPQETQYF.

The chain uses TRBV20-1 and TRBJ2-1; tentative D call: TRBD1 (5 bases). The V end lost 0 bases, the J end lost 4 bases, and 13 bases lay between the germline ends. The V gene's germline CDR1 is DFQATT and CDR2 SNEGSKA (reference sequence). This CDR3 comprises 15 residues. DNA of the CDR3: TGCAGTGCTAGAGATTGGCAGGGCAATTACAATGAGCAGTTCTTC. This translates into CSARDWQGNYNEQFF.

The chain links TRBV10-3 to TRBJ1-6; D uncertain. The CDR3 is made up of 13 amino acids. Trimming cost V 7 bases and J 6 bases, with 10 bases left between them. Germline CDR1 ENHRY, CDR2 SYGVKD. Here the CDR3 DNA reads TGTGCCATCACGAGGCAAGCTAATTCACCCCTCCACTTT. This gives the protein CAITRQANSPLHF.

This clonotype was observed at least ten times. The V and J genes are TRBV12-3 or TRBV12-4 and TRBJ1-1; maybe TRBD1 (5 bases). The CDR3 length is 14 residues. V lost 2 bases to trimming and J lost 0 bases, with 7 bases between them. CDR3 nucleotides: TGTGCCAGCAGTTTAAGGGGCGTGAACACTGAAGCTTTCTTT. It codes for CASSLRGVNTEAFF.

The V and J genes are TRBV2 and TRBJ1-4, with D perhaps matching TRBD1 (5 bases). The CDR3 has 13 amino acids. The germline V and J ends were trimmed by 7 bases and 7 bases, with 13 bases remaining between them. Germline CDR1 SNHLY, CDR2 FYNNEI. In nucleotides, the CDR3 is TGTGCCAGCATGAGGGGATCTGGTGAAAAACTGTTTTTT. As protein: CASMRGSGEKLFF. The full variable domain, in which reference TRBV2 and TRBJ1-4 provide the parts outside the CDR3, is EPEVTQTPSHQVTQMGQEVILRCVPISNHLYFYWYRQILGQKVEFLVSFYNNEISEKSEIFDDQFSVERPDGSNFTLKIRSTKLEDSAMYFCASMRGSGEKLFFGSGTQLSVL.

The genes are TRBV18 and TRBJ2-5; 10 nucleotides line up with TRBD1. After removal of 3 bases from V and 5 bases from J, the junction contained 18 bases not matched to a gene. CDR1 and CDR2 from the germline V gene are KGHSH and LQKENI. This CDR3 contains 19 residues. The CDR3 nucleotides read TGTGCCAGCTCACCCACTCAAGGGACAGGGGACAGGAGCATCGAGACCCAGTACTTC. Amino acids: CASSPTQGTGDRSIETQYF.

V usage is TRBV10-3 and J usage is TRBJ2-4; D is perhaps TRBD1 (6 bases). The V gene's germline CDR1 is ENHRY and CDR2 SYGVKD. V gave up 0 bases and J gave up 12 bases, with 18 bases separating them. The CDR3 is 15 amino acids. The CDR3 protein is CAISESLKGERNQYF. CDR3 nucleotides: TGTGCCATCAGTGAGTCATTAAAGGGGGAGAGGAATCAGTACTTC.

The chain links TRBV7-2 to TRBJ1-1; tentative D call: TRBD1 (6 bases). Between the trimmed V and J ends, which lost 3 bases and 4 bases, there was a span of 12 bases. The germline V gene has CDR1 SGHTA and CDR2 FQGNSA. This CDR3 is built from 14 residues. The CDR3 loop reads CASSFWGRGTEAFF. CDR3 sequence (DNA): TGTGCCAGCAGCTTTTGGGGGCGCGGCACTGAAGCTTTCTTT.

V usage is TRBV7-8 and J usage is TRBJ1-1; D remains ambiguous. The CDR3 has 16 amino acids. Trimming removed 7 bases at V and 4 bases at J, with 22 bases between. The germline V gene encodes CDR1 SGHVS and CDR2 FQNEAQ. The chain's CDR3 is CASTVSSNPLGTEAFF. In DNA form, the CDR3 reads TGTGCCAGCACCGTTTCCTCAAACCCGCTGGGCACTGAAGCTTTCTTT.

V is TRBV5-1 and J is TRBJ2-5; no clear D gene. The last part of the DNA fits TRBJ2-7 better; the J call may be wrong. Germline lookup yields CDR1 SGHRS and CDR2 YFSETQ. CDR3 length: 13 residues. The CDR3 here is CASSLLADYEQYF. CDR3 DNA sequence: TGCGCCAGCAGCTTGTTAGCAGACTACGAGCAGTACTTC.

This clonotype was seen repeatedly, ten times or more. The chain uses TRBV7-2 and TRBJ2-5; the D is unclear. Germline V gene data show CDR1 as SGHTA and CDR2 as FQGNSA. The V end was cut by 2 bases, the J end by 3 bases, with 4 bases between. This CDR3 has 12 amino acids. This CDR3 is CASSLFKETQYF. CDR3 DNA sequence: TGTGCCAGCAGCTTATTTAAAGAGACCCAGTACTTC. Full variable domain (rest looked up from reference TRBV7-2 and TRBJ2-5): GAGVSQSPSNKVTEKGKDVELRCDPISGHTALYWYRQSLGQGLEFLIYFQGNSAPDKSGLPSDRFSAERTGGSVSTLTIQRTQQEDSAVYLCASSLFKETQYFGPGTRLLVL.